What follows describes a single TCR beta chain. Its target is not known. These data are taken from a study of T cell responses to AZD1222 COVID-19 vaccine. The study, taken as a whole, reports: Most donors were white British and more were female, and clonal diversity was possibly underestimated. Spike-specific TCR breadth and depth rose after two AZD1222 doses. Reportedly, nearly half the spike-specific TCRs target unmutated variant regions.

The V gene's germline CDR1 is SGHTA and CDR2 FQGNSA. The ends were cut back, 1 base at V and 4 bases at J, with 14 bases in the middle. CDR3 length: 16 residues. The protocol was immunoSEQ multiplex PCR, while the TCRdb copy is restricted to in-frame clones and leaves out a portion. The sample includes around 99,000 clones, roughly nine tenths seen only once; the top ten take roughly 5.3%. The sample in question was peripheral blood, obtained on day 0 of AZD1222 vaccination. The V gene is TRBV7-2, the J gene TRBJ1-5; D is unresolved. The receptor was isolated from an adult in good health. CDR3 sequence reads: CASSLERSMGNQPQHF. The CDR3 DNA follows: TGTGCCAGCAGCTTAGAGCGCAGCATGGGGAATCAGCCCCAGCATTTT.